This TCR beta chain was captured in a study of cytomegalovirus exposure and HLA in healthy donors. PCR was performed using 60 Vbeta and 13 Jbeta primers. Profiled with immunoSEQ multiplex PCR; TCRdb holds only in-frame clones, not every one. The repertoire holds some 220,000 clones, more than 85% seen once, with about 1% in the top ten. As to this clone: As yet, its antigen is unknown.

V lost 5 bases and J lost 2, with 13 bases in between. This CDR3 comprises 15 residues. Germline assignment: CDR1 SEHNR and CDR2 FQNEAQ (reference sequence). Findings and limits, study-wide: Three of the chains that were CMV-associated were confirmed in vitro to be specific for CMV antigens. In a later analysis, HLA-C alleles had the fewest associated TCRs, DRB1 alleles the most.

The receptor's source is a woman aged 18-29 years in good health and CMV-seronegative. Sequenced input: PBMCs. V usage is TRBV7-9 and J usage is TRBJ2-1, with a possible D match to TRBD2 (6 bases). The CDR3 region is CASSQPEGTYNEQFF. The CDR3 region has the DNA TGTGCCAGCAGCCAGCCGGAGGGGACCTACAATGAGCAGTTCTTC.